These 2 T cell receptor beta chains came from one sample sequenced in a study of blood T cell repertoires in COVID-19. Data came from immunoSEQ multiplex PCR; TCRdb stores just in-frame clones and leaves some out. Counted here are approximately 350,000 clones, around nine tenths occurring once; the ten biggest clones make up 7% to 8%. The material sequenced was peripheral blood. Receptors were obtained from a woman in her 70s with COVID-19, enrolled during active disease.

V and J are TRBV9 and TRBJ2-5; possibly TRBD2 for D (6 bases). Germline loops: CDR1 SGDLS, CDR2 YYNGEE. Trimming cost V 0 bases and J 6 bases, with 9 bases left between them. The CDR3 extends over 13 amino acids. The CDR3 DNA is TGTGCCAGCAGCGTAGAACTAGCCAAGACCCAGTACTTC. Amino acid sequence: CASSVELAKTQYF.

This rearrangement joins TRBV9 to TRBJ1-2; TRBD1 matches 7 bases. J lost 2 bases, V lost 0 bases, and 4 bases had no gene match. The germline V gene has CDR1 SGDLS and CDR2 YYNGEE. The CDR3 runs 15 residues. CDR3 loop: CASSVEEGANYGYTF. The CDR3, as DNA: TGTGCCAGCAGCGTAGAGGAGGGGGCGAACTATGGCTACACCTTC.